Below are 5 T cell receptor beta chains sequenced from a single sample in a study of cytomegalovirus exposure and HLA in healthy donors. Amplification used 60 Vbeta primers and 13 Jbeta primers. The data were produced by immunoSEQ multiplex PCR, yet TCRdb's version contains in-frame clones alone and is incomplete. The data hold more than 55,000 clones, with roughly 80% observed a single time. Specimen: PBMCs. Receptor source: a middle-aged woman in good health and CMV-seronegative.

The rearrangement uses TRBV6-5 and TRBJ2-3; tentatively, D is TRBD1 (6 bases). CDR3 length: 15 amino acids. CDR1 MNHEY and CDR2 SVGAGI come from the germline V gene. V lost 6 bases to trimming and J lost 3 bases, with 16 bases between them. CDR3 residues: CASRKGDGNTDTQYF. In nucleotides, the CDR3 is TGTGCCAGCAGAAAGGGGGATGGAAATACAGATACGCAGTATTTT.

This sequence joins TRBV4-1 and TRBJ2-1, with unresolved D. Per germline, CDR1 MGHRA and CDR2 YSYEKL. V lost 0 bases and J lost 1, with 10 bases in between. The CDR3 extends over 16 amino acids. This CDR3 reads CASSQDGLDSYNEQFF. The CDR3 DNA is TGCGCCAGCAGCCAAGATGGGCTCGATTCCTACAATGAGCAGTTCTTC.

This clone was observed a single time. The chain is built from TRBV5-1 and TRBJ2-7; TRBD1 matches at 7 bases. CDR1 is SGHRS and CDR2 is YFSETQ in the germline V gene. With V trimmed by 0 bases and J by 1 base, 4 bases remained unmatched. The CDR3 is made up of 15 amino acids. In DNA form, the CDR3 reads TGCGCCAGCAGCTTGGGGCTACAGGGGTCCTACGAGCAGTACTTC. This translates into CASSLGLQGSYEQYF.

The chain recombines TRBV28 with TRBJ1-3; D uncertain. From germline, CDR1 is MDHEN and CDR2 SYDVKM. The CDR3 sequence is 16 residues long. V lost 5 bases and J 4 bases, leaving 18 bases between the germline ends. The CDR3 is CASSPPWGGPGNTIYF. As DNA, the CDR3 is TGTGCCAGCAGTCCCCCCTGGGGAGGCCCCGGAAACACCATATATTTT.

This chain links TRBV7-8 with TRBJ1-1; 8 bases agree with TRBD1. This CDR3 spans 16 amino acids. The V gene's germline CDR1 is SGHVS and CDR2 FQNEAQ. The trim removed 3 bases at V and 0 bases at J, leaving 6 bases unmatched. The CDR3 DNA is TGTGCCAGCAGCTTCGGCAGGGGGCACGTGAACACTGAAGCTTTCTTT. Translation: CASSFGRGHVNTEAFF.